This T cell receptor (beta chain) was identified in a study of T cell changes during pregnancy in multiple sclerosis. Clones were sequenced by immunoSEQ multiplex PCR, and TCRdb holds only the in-frame ones, with some missing. The sample lists 60,000 to 75,000 clones; about 91% were seen once. The CDR3 is made up of 14 amino acids. Germline V gene lookup returns CDR1 KGHSH and CDR2 LQKENI. With 6 bases removed from V and 0 bases from J, the gap between germline ends came to 11 bases. This clone occurred once. The clonotype was recovered from a female donor with multiple sclerosis, enrolled in a pregnancy study. The material sequenced was peripheral blood, taken after pregnancy. This rearrangement joins TRBV18 to TRBJ1-1; tentatively, D is TRBD1 (5 bases). CDR3 protein: CASSPGHLNTEAFF. CDR3 in DNA: TGTGCCAGCTCCCCCGGACACTTGAACACTGAAGCTTTCTTT. Full variable domain (rest looked up from reference TRBV18 and TRBJ1-1): NAGVMQNPRHLVRRRGQEARLRCSPMKGHSHVYWYRQLPEEGLKFMVYLQKENIIDESGMPKERFSAEFPKEGPSILRIQQVVRGDSAAYFCASSPGHLNTEAFFGQGTRLTVV.